These T cell receptor beta chains were read from a single sample in a study of CD8 T cells in Susac syndrome. TCRdb redid the calling of the immunoSEQ multiplex PCR reads with MiXCR, one entry per CDR3 protein. The sample lists roughly 80,000 distinct CDR3 sequences; about 91% were seen once. The specimen sequenced was CD8+ T cells from PBMCs. The receptors derive from a human donor with multiple sclerosis. CDR3s include the opening cysteine and the closing phenylalanine or tryptophan. Each record gives: clone size, J gene, D gene, CDR3 length, V gene, CDR3 protein, CDR3 DNA. D genes are given only for firm matches. A clone size is listed for some rows: how often the clone was seen (once, few, many), or a class if it is expanded.

few | TRBJ2-7 | . | 13 | TRBV27 | CASSFGSAYEQYF | TGTGCCAGCAGTTTTGGCTCGGCCTACGAGCAGTACTTC
. | TRBJ1-1 | . | 17 | TRBV9 | CASSVNPVRQANTEAFF | TGTGCCAGCAGCGTAAACCCCGTCAGGCAGGCGAACACTGAAGCTTTCTTT
. | TRBJ2-3 | TRBD1 | 17 | TRBV5-1 | CASSLASAGGPTDTQYF | TGCGCCAGCAGCTTGGCCTCTGCAGGGGGCCCTACAGATACGCAGTATTTT
. | TRBJ2-1 | TRBD1 | 16 | TRBV28 | CASSSPSGQVDNEQFF | TGTGCCAGCAGTTCTCCCTCTGGACAGGTAGACAATGAGCAGTTCTTC
. | TRBJ1-1 | . | 15 | TRBV2 | CASIEGGGLNTEAFF | TGTGCCAGCATCGAGGGGGGCGGATTGAACACTGAAGCTTTCTTT
. | TRBJ2-7 | . | 13 | TRBV11-2 | CASSLDLGNEQYF | TGTGCCAGCAGCTTAGATTTGGGGAACGAGCAGTACTTC
. | TRBJ2-7 | . | 14 | TRBV29-1 | CSVGSSGEANEQYF | TGCAGCGTTGGGAGTTCAGGGGAAGCGAACGAGCAGTACTTC
. | TRBJ2-5 | TRBD1 | 16 | TRBV6-6 | CASTKLLTGDGETQYF | TGTGCCAGCACCAAACTCCTGACAGGGGACGGGGAGACCCAGTACTTC
. | TRBJ2-7 | TRBD1 | 16 | TRBV4-3 | CASSQDLGTVRYEQYF | TGCGCCAGCAGCCAAGATTTGGGGACAGTTCGTTACGAGCAGTACTTC
. | TRBJ1-2 | . | 13 | TRBV6-5 | CASTYGGAGGYTF | TGTGCCAGCACTTATGGGGGGGCGGGCGGCTACACCTTC
. | TRBJ2-2 | . | 12 | TRBV5-1 | CASSFGVGELFF | TGCGCCAGCAGTTTTGGAGTCGGGGAGCTGTTTTTT
. | TRBJ2-7 | TRBD2 | 18 | TRBV20-1 | CSARGLGTSGIEWREQYF | TGCAGTGCTAGAGGCCTCGGGACTAGCGGGATCGAGTGGCGCGAGCAGTACTTC
. | TRBJ1-5 | . | 17 | TRBV3-1 | CASSQTQGGMGNQPQHF | TGTGCCAGCAGCCAAACACAGGGTGGGATGGGCAATCAGCCCCAGCATTTT
. | TRBJ1-2 | . | 14 | TRBV7-9 | CASSFPRDIYGYTF | TGTGCCAGCAGCTTCCCCAGGGATATCTATGGCTACACCTTC
. | TRBJ1-1 | . | 13 | TRBV6-5 | CASSYSGPGEAFF | TGTGCCAGCAGTTACTCGGGACCGGGTGAAGCTTTCTTT
few | TRBJ2-7 | . | 13 | TRBV7-2 | CASSLDTSYEQYF | TGTGCCAGCAGCTTAGACACATCCTACGAGCAGTACTTC
. | TRBJ1-2 | TRBD1 | 14 | TRBV7-6 | CASSPGQGNYGYTF | TGTGCCAGCAGCCCGGGACAGGGGAACTATGGCTACACCTTC
once | TRBJ1-1 | . | 13 | TRBV2 | CASTRAVNTEAFF | TGTGCCAGTACGAGGGCGGTGAACACTGAAGCTTTCTTT
. | TRBJ2-2 | TRBD2 | 14 | TRBV28 | CASSLGGSTGELFF | TGTGCCAGCAGTTTAGGCGGGAGTACCGGGGAGCTGTTTTTT
. | TRBJ2-1 | . | 13 | TRBV25-1 | CAIGQGGYNEQFF | TGTGCCATCGGACAGGGAGGGTACAATGAGCAGTTCTTC
once | TRBJ1-1 | . | 18 | TRBV5-1 | CASSYEPTGKLLNTEAFF | TGCGCCAGCAGCTATGAACCGACAGGCAAACTCTTGAACACTGAAGCTTTCTTT
. | TRBJ2-5 | TRBD2 | 15 | TRBV30 | CAWGPGGSGRETQYF | TGTGCCTGGGGCCCTGGGGGGAGCGGGAGGGAGACCCAGTACTTC
. | TRBJ2-3 | . | 16 | TRBV3-1 | CASSQLVVINTDTQYF | TGTGCCAGCAGCCAATTGGTCGTGATCAACACAGATACGCAGTATTTT
. | TRBJ2-7 | . | 15 | TRBV5-8 | CASSSSGRISYEQYF | TGTGCCAGCAGCTCTTCGGGACGGATCTCCTACGAGCAGTACTTC
. | TRBJ2-2 | . | 19 | TRBV4-3 | CASSQDRIRASRHTGELFF | TGCGCCAGCAGCCAAGATCGAATCCGTGCCTCGCGTCACACCGGGGAGCTGTTTTTT
once | TRBJ2-2 | . | 16 | TRBV13 | CASSLTGRGWTGELFF | TGTGCCAGCAGCTTAACAGGCAGGGGATGGACCGGGGAGCTGTTTTTT
. | TRBJ2-5 | . | 15 | TRBV11-2 | CASSLDQGTQETQYF | TGTGCCAGCAGCTTAGATCAGGGCACCCAAGAGACCCAGTACTTC
. | TRBJ1-2 | . | 13 | TRBV19 | CASSMVDAYGYTF | TGTGCCAGTAGTATGGTCGACGCCTATGGCTACACCTTC
. | TRBJ2-5 | TRBD2 | 15 | TRBV6-1 | CASSALAGGAETQYF | TGTGCCAGCAGCGCGCTAGCGGGAGGGGCCGAGACCCAGTACTTC
. | TRBJ1-1 | . | 11 | TRBV29-1 | CSVWGDTEAFF | TGCAGCGTATGGGGGGACACTGAAGCTTTCTTT
. | TRBJ2-5 | . | 13 | TRBV28 | CASSPDYQETQYF | TGTGCCAGCAGCCCGGACTACCAAGAGACCCAGTACTTC
. | TRBJ2-6 | . | 15 | TRBV27 | CASSARGSGANVLTF | TGTGCCAGCAGTGCGCGGGGCTCTGGGGCCAACGTCCTGACTTTC
. | TRBJ2-7 | . | 16 | TRBV11-2 | CASSSNPGLTKYEQYF | TGTGCCAGCAGCTCTAACCCCGGACTTACGAAATACGAGCAGTACTTC
. | TRBJ2-5 | TRBD1 | 16 | TRBV13 | CASSPRDRGSQETQYF | TGTGCCAGCAGCCCGCGGGACAGGGGTAGCCAAGAGACCCAGTACTTC
. | TRBJ2-3 | TRBD2 | 16 | TRBV30 | CAWRSRLAGGPYTQYF | TGTGCCTGGAGATCCCGACTAGCGGGAGGGCCATATACGCAGTATTTT
once | TRBJ1-1 | . | 13 | TRBV6-5 | CASSYSTYTEAFF | TGTGCCAGCAGTTACTCTACGTACACTGAAGCTTTCTTT
. | TRBJ2-3 | TRBD2 | 14 | TRBV28 | CASSLSGGSDTQYF | TGTGCCAGCAGTTTATCGGGAGGATCAGATACGCAGTATTTT
. | TRBJ1-1 | . | 12 | TRBV3-1 | CASSPGYTEAFF | TGTGCCAGCAGTCCAGGGTACACTGAAGCTTTCTTT
few | TRBJ2-7 | . | 14 | TRBV27 | CASRPGGGHNEQYF | TGTGCCAGCAGACCAGGAGGGGGGCACAACGAGCAGTACTTC
few | TRBJ2-1 | . | 14 | TRBV9 | CASSVETMGDEQFF | TGTGCCAGCAGCGTAGAAACGATGGGGGATGAGCAGTTCTTC
once | TRBJ2-1 | . | 14 | TRBV12-3/TRBV12-4 | CASSQTGIYNEQFF | TGTGCCAGCAGCCAGACTGGGATCTACAATGAGCAGTTCTTC
once | TRBJ2-2 | . | 13 | TRBV4-1 | CASTGPNTGELFF | TGCGCCAGCACGGGACCGAACACCGGGGAGCTGTTTTTT
. | TRBJ2-2 | TRBD1 | 16 | TRBV7-9 | CASSLAGTGVTGELFF | TGTGCCAGCAGCTTAGCAGGGACAGGGGTCACCGGGGAGCTGTTTTTT
. | TRBJ2-7 | TRBD2 | 19 | TRBV27 | CASSLGPRLAGATPYEQYF | TGTGCCAGCAGTTTAGGCCCCAGACTAGCGGGGGCGACCCCCTACGAGCAGTACTTC
. | TRBJ1-6 | . | 14 | TRBV4-1 | CASSQVSGGSPLHF | TGCGCCAGCAGCCAAGTGAGTGGGGGGTCACCCCTCCACTTT
. | TRBJ2-1 | . | 18 | TRBV20-1 | CSARGYLEGGGGLNEQFF | TGCAGTGCTAGAGGTTACCTCGAGGGGGGCGGGGGCCTCAATGAGCAGTTCTTC